These 14 T cell receptor beta chains were all obtained from the same sample, sequenced in a study of response to subunit inactivated influenza vaccine. MiXCR, run by TCRdb on the RT-PCR reads, gives a single entry per CDR3 protein. The data hold 530,000 or so distinct CDR3 sequences, with approximately 10% observed a single time. The sequencing here drew on PBMCs from blood, taken on the day of vaccination. These receptors came from a man over 45 who received an inactivated influenza vaccine.

The chain combines TRBV20-1 with TRBJ1-3; D may be TRBD1 (5 bases). Deletions cut 7 bases from V and 2 bases from J, with 12 bases between. This CDR3 has 13 amino acids. Germline values: CDR1 DFQATT, CDR2 SNEGSKA (reference sequence). The CDR3 bases are TGCAGTGTCGACAGCGCAACTGGAAACACCATATATTTT. Protein: CSVDSATGNTIYF.

The chain employs TRBV7-2 and TRBJ2-1; D is uncertain. CDR1 is SGHTA, CDR2 FQGNSA, per germline. The CDR3 loop spans 14 amino acids. Trimming took 1 base from V and 2 from J, leaving 6 bases between them. The CDR3 DNA reads as TGTGCCAGCAGCTTAGACATTACCTACAATGAGCAGTTCTTC. Its protein product is CASSLDITYNEQFF.

This rearrangement joins TRBV20-1 to TRBJ2-2, with 8 positions matching TRBD1. Germline V gives CDR1 DFQATT, CDR2 SNEGSKA (reference sequence). This CDR3 has 16 residues. V was pared by 1 base and J by 4 bases, with 8 bases of the junction left unmatched. CDR3 in DNA: TGCAGTGCTAGAGCCATGGACAGGGAGACCACCGGGGAGCTGTTTTTT. Its translation is CSARAMDRETTGELFF.

Only a few counts were recorded for this clonotype. The chain has TRBV29-1 and TRBJ1-2, with D tentatively TRBD1 (5 bases). V was trimmed by 8 bases and J by 4 bases, leaving 20 bases between them. Germline-derived CDR1 and CDR2 are SQVTM and ANQGSEA. This CDR3 has 14 residues. CDR3 DNA sequence: TGCAGCCCTCACCGGGGGGGGGAACGCTATGGCTACACCTTC. Residues: CSPHRGGERYGYTF.

This chain joins TRBV10-3 and TRBJ2-7; D remains unclear. CDR3 size: 12 residues. The germline CDR1 and CDR2 sequences are ENHRY and SYGVKD. Trimming took 4 bases from V and 4 from J, leaving 8 bases between them. The CDR3 DNA is TGTGCCATCAGTGTGCCAGGTTACGAGCAGTACTTC. Protein sequence: CAISVPGYEQYF.

This clonotype appeared many times. The chain employs TRBV5-1 and TRBJ2-3; no clear D. The germline gives CDR1 SGHRS, CDR2 YFSETQ. The CDR3 is 12 amino acids. Trimming shortened V by 7 bases and J by 2 bases, and 8 bases separated the two germline ends. The DNA of the CDR3 is TGCGCCAGCCGCGAAGACACAGATACGCAGTATTTT. Its protein is CASREDTDTQYF.

This clonotype was observed a handful of times. J is TRBJ2-3 and V is TRBV4-1; D possibly uses TRBD1 or TRBD2 (6 bases each). CDR1 and CDR2 (germline): MGHRA, YSYEKL. V was clipped by 4 bases and J by 5 bases, with 25 bases between them. The CDR3 is 18 amino acids. In DNA, the CDR3 is TGCGCCAGCAGCCCACGGGGAGTGTGGGTGGGGGGCCAAGATACGCAGTATTTT. Its protein is CASSPRGVWVGGQDTQYF.

This clonotype occurred a few times. This sequence joins TRBV10-2 and TRBJ1-6; D may be TRBD1 (5 bases). Per the germline V gene, CDR1 is WSHSY and CDR2 is SAAADI. Trimming left V 8 bases short and J 7 bases short, with 18 bases between. The CDR3 length is 15 residues. This CDR3 reads CASRLQGSGNSPLHF. In DNA form, the CDR3 reads TGCGCCAGCCGTCTCCAGGGATCGGGCAATTCACCCCTCCACTTT.

V and J are TRBV5-1 and TRBJ2-1; 14 bases fit TRBD2. CDR3 length equals 16 residues. CDR1 is SGHRS and CDR2 is YFSETQ in the germline V gene. Trimming cost V 1 base and J 5 bases; bases outside gene matches: 2. The CDR3 coding sequence is TGCGCCAGCAGCTTGAGGACTAGCGGGGGGAACAATGAGCAGTTCTTC. Its protein is CASSLRTSGGNNEQFF.

This clonotype appeared many times. The genes are TRBV6-1 and TRBJ2-3, with 10 nucleotides matching TRBD1. V was clipped by 6 bases and J by 6 bases; unmatched bases: 3. This CDR3 spans 13 amino acids. Germline V gene sequence: CDR1 MNHNS, CDR2 SASEGT. The CDR3 is CASRTGGLDTQYF. The CDR3 DNA reads TGTGCCAGCAGGACAGGGGGCTTGGATACGCAGTATTTT.

The chain links TRBV20-1 to TRBJ2-2; a weak D match, TRBD1 (7 bases). This CDR3 is built from 14 residues. The ends were cut back, 4 bases at V and 4 bases at J, with 13 bases in the middle. Germline assignment: CDR1 DFQATT and CDR2 SNEGSKA (reference sequence). CDR3 in amino acids: CSATQGGSTGELFF. The CDR3 nucleotides are TGCAGTGCTACTCAGGGGGGAAGCACCGGGGAGCTGTTTTTT.

The chain recombines TRBV7-3 with TRBJ2-1; 10 bases are a match to TRBD1. V was pared by 6 bases and J by 6 bases, with 5 bases of the junction left unmatched. CDR1 is SGHTA, CDR2 FQGTGA, per germline. The CDR3 contains 14 residues. CDR3 nucleotides: TGTGCCAGCAGGCCAGGACAGGGGGGCAATGAGCAGTTCTTC. Translation gives CASRPGQGGNEQFF.

V is TRBV20-1 and J is TRBJ1-2; TRBD1 aligns across 7 bases. Germline V lookup: CDR1 DFQATT, CDR2 SNEGSKA (reference sequence). This CDR3 region has 17 residues. The V gene end was trimmed by 0 bases and the J gene end by 0 bases; junction bases not matched to a gene: 10. CDR3 region: CSARDLGQELANYGYTF. CDR3 nucleotide sequence: TGCAGTGCTAGAGATTTAGGACAGGAGTTAGCTAACTATGGCTACACCTTC.

This clonotype has just a few counts. V gene TRBV19 combines with J gene TRBJ2-2, with 10 bases fitting TRBD1. This CDR3 is built from 13 residues. The junction had 2 bases not matched to a gene; V was cut back by 7 bases and J by 6 bases. Germline-derived CDR1 and CDR2 are LNHDA and SQIVND (reference sequence). The CDR3 sequence is CASTGTGAGELFF. The CDR3 region has the DNA TGTGCCAGTACCGGGACAGGGGCCGGGGAGCTGTTTTTT.